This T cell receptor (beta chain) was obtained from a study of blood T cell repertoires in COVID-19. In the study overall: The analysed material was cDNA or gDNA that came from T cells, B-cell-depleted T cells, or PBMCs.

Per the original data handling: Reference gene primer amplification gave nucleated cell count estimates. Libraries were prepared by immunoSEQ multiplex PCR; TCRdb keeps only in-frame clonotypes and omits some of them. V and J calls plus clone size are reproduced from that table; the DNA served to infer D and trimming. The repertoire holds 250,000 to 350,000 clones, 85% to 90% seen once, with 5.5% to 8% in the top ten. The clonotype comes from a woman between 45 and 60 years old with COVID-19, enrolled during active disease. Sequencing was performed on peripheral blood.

CDR3 nucleotide sequence: TGTGCCAGCTCACAGGCCTCTGGAAACACCATATATTTT. It yields the protein CASSQASGNTIYF. The V call is TRBV7-2, the J call TRBJ1-3, with D possibly being TRBD1 (5 bases). Trimming took off 8 bases at V and 0 bases at J, with 8 bases between the two ends. This CDR3 has 13 residues. Germline CDR1 is SGHTA and CDR2 is FQGNSA. The full variable domain, in which reference TRBV7-2 and TRBJ1-3 provide the parts outside the CDR3, is GAGVSQSPSNKVTEKGKDVELRCDPISGHTALYWYRQSLGQGLEFLIYFQGNSAPDKSGLPSDRFSAERTGGSVSTLTIQRTQQEDSAVYLCASSQASGNTIYFGEGSWLTVV.